This T cell receptor beta chain stems from a study of blood T cells in healthy people across ages. The study's findings and limits: Strong correlation existed between TCR beta diversity and naive T cell percentage. Older age went with lower TCR beta diversity per million T cells, in a roughly linear way.

In its sample, this clonotype was seen a few times. Antigen: not known. Drawing of peripheral blood yielded 8.5 to 10 milliliters from each donor. The use of a sample-barcoded 5' primer and a J-beta primer mix characterized a second PCR of roughly 7 to 12 cycles. A single record per CDR3 protein comes from TCRdb applying MiXCR to the 5' RACE reads. Among around 990,000 distinct CDR3 sequences listed, about two fifths were seen once. CDR1 and CDR2 from the germline V gene are MGHRA and YSYEKL. The CDR3 sequence is 14 residues long. V lost 1 base and J lost 6, with 10 bases in between. This receptor was obtained from a man between 18 and 29 years old in good health. The chain couples TRBV4-1 to TRBJ1-5; D gene uncertain. The sequencing input was blood. The chain's CDR3 is CASSQVYYGQPQHF. The DNA of the CDR3 is TGCGCCAGCAGCCAAGTTTACTACGGTCAGCCCCAGCATTTT.